The 9 T cell receptor beta chains in this list originate from one sample, sequenced in a study of blood T cell repertoires in COVID-19. The repertoire was sequenced with immunoSEQ multiplex PCR; TCRdb's copy has only in-frame clones and lacks some. The repertoire holds 70,000 to 80,000 clones, roughly 82% seen once, with 12% in the top ten. Sequencing was performed on peripheral blood. The receptors stem from a human donor in a cohort sampled during active COVID-19.

The rearrangement links TRBV5-1 to TRBJ1-2; TRBD1 matches at 7 bases. V dropped 4 bases and J dropped 3; count of bases not matched to a gene: 6. There are 14 residues in the CDR3. Germline-derived CDR1 and CDR2 are SGHRS and YFSETQ. As DNA, the CDR3 is TGCGCCAGCAGCCGGGAGGGGGCTGACTATGGCTACACCTTC. Amino acid sequence: CASSREGADYGYTF.

This clone was seen a few times. The chain uses TRBV6-5 and TRBJ2-7, with TRBD2 matching 8 bases. The germline CDR1 and CDR2 sequences are MNHEY and SVGAGI. The length of the CDR3 is 15 residues. V trimming: 0 bases; J trimming: 2 bases; junction bases outside the gene matches: 3. As DNA, the CDR3 is TGTGCCAGCAGTTACTCGATTAGCGGGACCTACGAGCAGTACTTC. Translation: CASSYSISGTYEQYF.

V gene TRBV5-1 combines with J gene TRBJ2-6, with 8 bases fitting TRBD1. The CDR3 totals 16 residues. Trimming at V came to 2 bases and at J to 0 bases, leaving 1 base not matched to a gene. Germline V CDR1 and CDR2: SGHRS, YFSETQ. The CDR3, as DNA: TGCGCCAGCAGCTTCACAGGGGGCTCTGGGGCCAACGTCCTGACTTTC. This sequence encodes CASSFTGGSGANVLTF.

This clone appeared a few times. The chain combines TRBV7-6 with TRBJ2-2; D is unclear. Germline CDR1 reads SGHVS; CDR2 reads FNYEAQ. The CDR3 spans 13 residues. Trimming left V 5 bases short and J 4 bases short, with 8 bases between. The CDR3 region is CASSLYSTGELFF. The CDR3, as DNA: TGTGCCAGCAGCCTCTATAGCACCGGGGAGCTGTTTTTT.

The V call is TRBV2, the J call TRBJ2-6; 9 bases are shared with TRBD2. Germline loops: CDR1 SNHLY, CDR2 FYNNEI. The CDR3 covers 17 residues. V was clipped by 4 bases and J by 0 bases; unmatched bases: 4. CDR3 DNA: TGTGCCAGCAGTGGCGGTAGCGGGAGCTCTGGGGCCAACGTCCTGACTTTC. Translation: CASSGGSGSSGANVLTF.

The rearrangement uses TRBV7-8 and TRBJ1-5, with D unresolved. The V end lost 1 base, the J end lost 0 bases, and 7 bases lay between the germline ends. Germline values: CDR1 SGHVS, CDR2 FQNEAQ. This CDR3 spans 15 amino acids. CDR3 in amino acids: CASSLEQYSNQPQHF. The CDR3 region has the DNA TGTGCCAGCAGCTTAGAACAGTATAGCAATCAGCCCCAGCATTTT.

The chain links TRBV2 to TRBJ2-1; the D gene is possibly TRBD2 (5 bases). Trimming left V 6 bases short and J 9 bases short, with 15 bases between. Germline CDR1 reads SNHLY; CDR2 reads FYNNEI. The CDR3 is 13 residues long. The CDR3 is CASRIDPRGEQFF. CDR3 nucleotides: TGTGCCAGCAGGATAGACCCCCGGGGTGAGCAGTTCTTC.

This clone has just one count. The chain links TRBV2 to TRBJ2-3; 10 positions agree with TRBD2. The CDR3 has 16 amino acids. J gave up 1 base and V 7 bases, and 8 bases lay outside the gene matches. Germline assignment: CDR1 SNHLY and CDR2 FYNNEI. The CDR3 nucleotides read TGTGCCAGCACACAGCGGGGGGGCCTCGGCACAGATACGCAGTATTTT. Translation gives CASTQRGGLGTDTQYF. The entire variable domain, with the rest obtained from reference TRBV2 and TRBJ2-3, is as follows: EPEVTQTPSHQVTQMGQEVILRCVPISNHLYFYWYRQILGQKVEFLVSFYNNEISEKSEIFDDQFSVERPDGSNFTLKIRSTKLEDSAMYFCASTQRGGLGTDTQYFGPGTRLTVL.

V is TRBV28 and J is TRBJ1-1; 7 bases agree with TRBD1. This CDR3 comprises 15 residues. The junction had 11 bases not matched to a gene; V was cut back by 6 bases and J by 4 bases. CDR1 and CDR2 (germline): MDHEN, SYDVKM. In DNA form, the CDR3 reads TGTGCCAGCAGCCCGACCGGGACAGAGTTCACTGAAGCTTTCTTT. Protein: CASSPTGTEFTEAFF. Full variable domain (missing parts from reference TRBV28 and TRBJ1-1): DVKVTQSSRYLVKRTGEKVFLECVQDMDHENMFWYRQDPGLGLRLIYFSYDVKMKEKGDIPEGYSVSREKKERFSLILESASTNQTSMYLCASSPTGTEFTEAFFGQGTRLTVV.